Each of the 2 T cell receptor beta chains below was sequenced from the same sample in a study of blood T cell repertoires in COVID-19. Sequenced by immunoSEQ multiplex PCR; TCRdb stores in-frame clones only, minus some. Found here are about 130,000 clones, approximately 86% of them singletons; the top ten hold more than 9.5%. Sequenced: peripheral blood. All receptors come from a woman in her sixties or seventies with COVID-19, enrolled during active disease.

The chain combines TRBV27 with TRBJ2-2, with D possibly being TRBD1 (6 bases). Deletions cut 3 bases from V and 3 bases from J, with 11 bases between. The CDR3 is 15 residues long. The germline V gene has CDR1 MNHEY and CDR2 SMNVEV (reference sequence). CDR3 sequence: CASSLWGLDTGELFF. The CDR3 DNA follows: TGTGCCAGCAGTTTGTGGGGGCTTGACACCGGGGAGCTGTTTTTT.

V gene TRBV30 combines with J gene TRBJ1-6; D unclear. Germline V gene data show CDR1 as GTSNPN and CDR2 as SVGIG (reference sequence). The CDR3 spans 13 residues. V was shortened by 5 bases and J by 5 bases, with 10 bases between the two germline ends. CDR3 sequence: CAWSPGNNSPLHF. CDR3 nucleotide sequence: TGTGCCTGGTCTCCGGGAAATAATTCACCCCTCCACTTT.